Listed below are T cell receptor beta chains from one sample, sequenced in a study of neurological immune-mediated disorders. TCRdb re-called the 5' RACE reads with MiXCR, one entry per CDR3 protein. There are under 20,000 distinct CDR3 sequences in the sample; about 2.5% occur only once, and 5.5% lies in the top ten. Sequenced material: PBMCs. These TCRs come from a woman younger than 35 with multiple sclerosis. CDR3s include the opening cysteine and the closing phenylalanine or tryptophan. Fields, in order: V gene, CDR3 protein.

>TRBV7-2
CASSLLKFNEQFF
>TRBV7-6
CASSATGVGYGYTF
>TRBV10-3
CAISETGTTGNNEQFF
>TRBV7-9
CASSLAGGSNYGYTF
>TRBV7-9
CASSLWRSYNEQFF
>TRBV12-3/TRBV12-4
CANSLNTGELFF
>TRBV29-1
CSVALVVTEAFF
>TRBV7-2
CASSLAWRETQYF
>TRBV10-2
CASRVYNEQFF
>TRBV6-5
CASSLRGSNQPQNF
>TRBV7-3
CASSLSQRDGYTF
>TRBV20-1
CSASQGGQPQHF
>TRBV5-6
CASSLGGASTDTQYF
>TRBV12-3/TRBV12-4
CASSGDIQILRDEQFF
>TRBV29-1
CSVSRGRWEKLFF
>TRBV28
CASSLPAGEQYF
>TRBV20-1
CSAFGGTDTQYF
>TRBV4-1
CASSLGVISGELFF
>TRBV29-1
CSVRQGAGGYTF
>TRBV28
CASSLGGIGEQFF
>TRBV12-3/TRBV12-4
CASRGQGVNTEAFF
>TRBV11-2
CASSPPTSGGGTGELFF
>TRBV20-1
CSARGTVAKNIQYF
>TRBV4-1
CASSQVLAGLPNTEAFF
>TRBV7-8
CASSLEGTSGGRSSYNEQFF
>TRBV7-8
CASSQKQGRNTEAFF
>TRBV7-7
CASSFRGASDTQYF
>TRBV20-1
CSASDRGGMNTEAFF
>TRBV7-2
CASSLDATNNYGYTF
>TRBV25-1
CASSAQQNTEAFF
>TRBV5-1
CASSPGQEKNIQYF
>TRBV6-4
CASSHLAGRNEQFF
>TRBV10-3
CAISAPDRADNEQFF
>TRBV5-1
CASSSEITGHYGYTF
>TRBV4-3
CASSRTGEAFF
>TRBV3-1
CASSHGQGLKGYTF
>TRBV28
CASSFQPGTVYYGYTF
>TRBV20-1
CSAFGGTVTTLHF
>TRBV29-1
CSVTSGGYNEQFF
>TRBV25-1
CASSATTGFGSPLHF
>TRBV20-1
CSASFGTALEEQYF
>TRBV9
CASSRRTGTGANVLTF
>TRBV7-8
CASSLQGADTGELFF